This is a list of T cell receptor beta chains from one sample in a study of cytomegalovirus exposure and HLA in healthy donors. The protocol was immunoSEQ multiplex PCR, while the TCRdb copy is restricted to in-frame clones and leaves out a portion. The sample gives some 130,000 clones, 75% to 85% of which show up once; about 10% is in the top ten. Sequences were obtained from PBMCs. The receptors were sampled from a male donor in good health and CMV-seropositive. Each CDR3 is given with its conserved first and last residue. D genes are given only for firm matches. Where a row states a size, it is once, few, many or the class of an expanded clone; other rows omit it.

v_call	clone_size	d_call	j_call	cdr3_nt	cdr3_aa
TRBV9	once	TRBD2	TRBJ2-3	TGTGCCAGCAGCGAGAGGGGACTAGCGGGAGCAGATACGCAGTATTTT	CASSERGLAGADTQYF
TRBV7-9	NA	TRBD1	TRBJ2-7	TGTGCCAGCAGCACACCGACAGGGACCTACGAGCAGTACTTC	CASSTPTGTYEQYF
TRBV28	NA	TRBD1	TRBJ2-5	TGTGCCAGCAGGGGACGGACAGGGCTAGGGACCCAGTACTTC	CASRGRTGLGTQYF
TRBV4-3	NA	NA	TRBJ2-7	TGCGCCAGCAGCCAGCTATGGGGCCTGGCCTCCTACGAGCAGTACTTC	CASSQLWGLASYEQYF
TRBV13	NA	TRBD2	TRBJ2-1	TGTGCCAGCAGCGGCCGACTAGCGGGAAATTCCTACAATGAGCAGTTCTTC	CASSGRLAGNSYNEQFF
TRBV28	NA	TRBD2	TRBJ2-1	TGTGCCAGCAGGCGGGAGCGCCACAATGAGCAGTTCTTC	CASRRERHNEQFF
TRBV5-4	NA	TRBD1	TRBJ2-7	TGTGCCAGCAGCTCCCCCCGGGACAGGGATTACGAGCAGTACTTC	CASSSPRDRDYEQYF
TRBV21-1	NA	NA	TRBJ2-7	TGTGCCAGCAGCATCTCGGACAGGGGTAGGGGCGAGCAGTACTTC	CASSISDRGRGEQYF
TRBV27	NA	TRBD1	TRBJ1-2	TGTGCCAGCAGTTTATTCCCGACAGGGGCAGCGAACTATGGCTACACCTTC	CASSLFPTGAANYGYTF
TRBV19	NA	NA	TRBJ2-1	TGTGCCAGTAATCGACAGAGCTCCTACAATGAGCAGTTCTTC	CASNRQSSYNEQFF
TRBV7-8	NA	NA	TRBJ2-1	TGTGCCAGCAGCGCCCGGGAAAGCTCCTACAATGAGCAGTTCTTC	CASSARESSYNEQFF
TRBV2	NA	TRBD2	TRBJ2-7	TGTGCCAGCAGTTTTAGACTAGCGGGACCCTATGAGCAGTACTTC	CASSFRLAGPYEQYF
TRBV5-4	NA	TRBD2	TRBJ2-5	TGTGCCAGCAGCAAAGGGACTAGCGGGAGTTTCCACCAAGAGACCCAGTACTTC	CASSKGTSGSFHQETQYF
TRBV5-6	NA	NA	TRBJ2-7	TGTGCCAGCAGCCTAAGACACTTCTACGAGCAGTACTTC	CASSLRHFYEQYF
TRBV11-1	NA	TRBD2	TRBJ2-7	TGCGCCAGCAGCTCGGGACTAGCGGGGGGCGGCGGCGAGCAGTACTTC	CASSSGLAGGGGEQYF
TRBV19	NA	NA	TRBJ1-2	TGTGCCAGTAGACCCGGGACATCTAACTATGGCTACACCTTC	CASRPGTSNYGYTF
TRBV4-3	NA	NA	TRBJ2-7	TGCGCCAGCAGCCAAGATGGGCAGGGGGAGGACTACGAGCAGTACTTC	CASSQDGQGEDYEQYF
TRBV14	NA	TRBD1	TRBJ2-7	TGTGCCAGCAGCTTACCGGGGGACAGGGGCCGCGAGCAGTACTTC	CASSLPGDRGREQYF
TRBV7-2	NA	TRBD2	TRBJ2-7	TGTGCCAGCAGCTTATCGGCTAGCGGAACCTACGAGCAGTACTTC	CASSLSASGTYEQYF
TRBV7-2	few	TRBD1	TRBJ2-7	TGTGCCAGCAGCTTCCCGGGACAGGGGCATATCGAGCAGTACTTC	CASSFPGQGHIEQYF
TRBV7-3	NA	NA	TRBJ2-1	TGTGCCAGCAGCTTAATCAGGGGCAATGAGCAGTTCTTC	CASSLIRGNEQFF
TRBV11-3	once	TRBD1	TRBJ2-3	TGTGCCAGCAGTCACACCAGGGACAGAAGCACAGATACGCAGTATTTT	CASSHTRDRSTDTQYF
TRBV6-4	NA	NA	TRBJ2-3	TGTGCCAGCAGTGACTCACAGGGCACAGATACGCAGTATTTT	CASSDSQGTDTQYF
TRBV28	once	TRBD1	TRBJ1-5	TGTGCCAGCAGCAGCGGGACAGGGGTTCAGCCCCAGCATTTT	CASSSGTGVQPQHF
TRBV5-1	few	TRBD1	TRBJ1-2	TGCGCCAGCAGCGCCAGGGGGCAGGGCTACACCTTC	CASSARGQGYTF
TRBV7-6	NA	TRBD2	TRBJ2-1	TGTGCCAGCAGCCTCGGGACTAGCGGTTACAATGAGCAGTTCTTC	CASSLGTSGYNEQFF
TRBV7-2	NA	TRBD1	TRBJ2-2	TGTGCCAGCAGCTCGATGGCCGGGACAGGGAACACCGGGGAGCTGTTTTTT	CASSSMAGTGNTGELFF
TRBV18	NA	NA	TRBJ2-7	TGTGCCAGCTCACCACAATACACCGTATTCTCCTACGAGCAGTACTTC	CASSPQYTVFSYEQYF
TRBV7-3	few	TRBD2	TRBJ2-1	TGTGCCAGCAGCTCCTTAGCGGGACTCTCCTACAATGAGCAGTTCTTC	CASSSLAGLSYNEQFF
TRBV28	NA	NA	TRBJ2-7	TGTGCCAGCAGTCGGGACATGGCACCTCCCTCAACCTACGAGCAGTACTTC	CASSRDMAPPSTYEQYF
TRBV5-1	NA	NA	TRBJ2-3	TGCGCCAGCAGCTTGTGGGGCGACACAGATACGCAGTATTTT	CASSLWGDTDTQYF
TRBV18	NA	TRBD2	TRBJ2-7	TGTGCCAGCTCACCACGGAGAATCCCTAGCGGGCCCAGCCCGTACGAGCAGTACTTC	CASSPRRIPSGPSPYEQYF
TRBV5-1	NA	TRBD2	TRBJ2-3	TGCGCCAGCAGAAAGGGACTAGCGGGAGGGCCTCTCACAGATACGCAGTATTTT	CASRKGLAGGPLTDTQYF
TRBV5-4	NA	NA	TRBJ2-7	TGTGCCAGCAGCTTGGAGGCGGGAAGCGACGAGCAGTACTTC	CASSLEAGSDEQYF
TRBV5-1	NA	NA	TRBJ2-1	TGCGCCAGCAGCCCCCGGCCCAGCGGAGAATACAATGAGCAGTTCTTC	CASSPRPSGEYNEQFF
TRBV19	NA	NA	TRBJ2-1	TGTGCCAGTAGCTGGGGGGAGCGCGGCAATGAGCAGTTCTTC	CASSWGERGNEQFF
TRBV19	NA	NA	TRBJ1-3	TGTGCCAGTGGGAGGGCTGGCTCTGGAAACACCATATATTTT	CASGRAGSGNTIYF
TRBV19	NA	TRBD2	TRBJ2-7	TGTGCCAGTAGTCCGGGACTAGCGGGCTACGAGCAGTACTTC	CASSPGLAGYEQYF
TRBV28	NA	NA	TRBJ1-2	TGTGCCAGCAGCCCGCAGGCCCTCTATGGCTACACCTTC	CASSPQALYGYTF
TRBV2	NA	TRBD2	TRBJ2-7	TGTGCCAGCAGCGCTAGCGGGGGGCTCACCTACGAGCAGTACTTC	CASSASGGLTYEQYF
TRBV28	NA	NA	TRBJ1-1	TGTGCCAGCAGTCAAGGGGGGGCTGGTACTTATGAAGCTTTCTTT	CASSQGGAGTYEAFF
TRBV7-2	once	TRBD2	TRBJ2-5	TGTGCCAGCAGCTCCGGACTAGCGGTAGAGACCCAGTACTTC	CASSSGLAVETQYF
TRBV14	NA	TRBD1	TRBJ2-1	TGTGCCAGCAGCCGATACAGGGGTCTGAATGAGCAGTTCTTC	CASSRYRGLNEQFF
TRBV4-3	NA	TRBD2	TRBJ2-1	TGCGCCAGCAGCCAAGTTTCTAGCGGGGAGCAGTTCTTC	CASSQVSSGEQFF
TRBV10-3	NA	TRBD2	TRBJ2-7	TGTGCCATCAGTGATTTCTCTAGCGGGATCTACGAGCAGTACTTC	CAISDFSSGIYEQYF
TRBV7-3	NA	TRBD1	TRBJ2-1	TGTGCCAGCAGCTTAAGTGGGACAGGGGACGAGCAGTTCTTC	CASSLSGTGDEQFF
TRBV25-1	once	NA	TRBJ2-7	TGTGCCAGCAGCACCGAAGGGGCCGGCGAGCAGTACTTC	CASSTEGAGEQYF
TRBV6-5	NA	TRBD1	TRBJ2-7	TGTGCCAGCAGACGACAGGGGGTAGCCTACGAGCAGTACTTC	CASRRQGVAYEQYF
TRBV9	once	TRBD2	TRBJ2-3	TGTGCCAGCAGCGCCAGGACTAGCGGGCCCACAGATACGCAGTATTTT	CASSARTSGPTDTQYF
TRBV27	few	TRBD2	TRBJ2-7	TGTGCCAGCAGTATTAGCGGGAGTGGATACGAGCAGTACTTC	CASSISGSGYEQYF
TRBV6-1	NA	TRBD1	TRBJ1-2	TGTGCCAGCAGGGGACAGGGGGCGCGGGGCTATGGCTACACCTTC	CASRGQGARGYGYTF
TRBV5-1	NA	TRBD1	TRBJ2-7	TGCGCCAGCAGCCAACGGGACAGGGCGACAGAGCAGTACTTC	CASSQRDRATEQYF
TRBV9	NA	NA	TRBJ2-2	TGTGCCAGCAGCGCCGCTGTCGCGGGCCCCGGGGAGCTGTTTTTT	CASSAAVAGPGELFF